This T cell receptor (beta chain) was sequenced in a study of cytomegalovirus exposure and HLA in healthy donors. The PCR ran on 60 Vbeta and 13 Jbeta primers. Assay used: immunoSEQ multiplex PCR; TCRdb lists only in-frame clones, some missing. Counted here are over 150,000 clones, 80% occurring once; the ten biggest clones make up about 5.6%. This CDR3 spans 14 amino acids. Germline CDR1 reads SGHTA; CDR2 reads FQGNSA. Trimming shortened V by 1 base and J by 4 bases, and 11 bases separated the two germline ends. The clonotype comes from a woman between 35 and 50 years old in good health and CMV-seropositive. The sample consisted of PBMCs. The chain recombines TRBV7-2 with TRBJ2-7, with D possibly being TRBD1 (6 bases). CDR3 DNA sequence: TGTGCCAGCAGCTTAGGGACAGTAAAGTACGAGCAGTACTTC. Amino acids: CASSLGTVKYEQYF.